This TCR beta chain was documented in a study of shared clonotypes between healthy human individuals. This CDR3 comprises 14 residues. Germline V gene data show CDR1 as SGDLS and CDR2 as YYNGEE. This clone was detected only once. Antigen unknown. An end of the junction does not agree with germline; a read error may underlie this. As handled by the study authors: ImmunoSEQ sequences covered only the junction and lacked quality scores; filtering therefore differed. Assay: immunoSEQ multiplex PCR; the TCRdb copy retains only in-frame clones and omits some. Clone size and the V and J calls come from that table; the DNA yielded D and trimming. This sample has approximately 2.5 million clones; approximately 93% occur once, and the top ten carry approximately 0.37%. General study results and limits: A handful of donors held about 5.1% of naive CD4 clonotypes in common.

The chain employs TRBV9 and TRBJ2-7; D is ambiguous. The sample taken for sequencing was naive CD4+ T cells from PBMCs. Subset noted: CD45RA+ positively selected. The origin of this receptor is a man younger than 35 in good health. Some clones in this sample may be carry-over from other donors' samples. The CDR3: CARSPQSTTYEQYF. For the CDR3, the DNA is TGTGCCCGCAGCCCCCAGAGCACTACCTACGAGCAGTACTTC.